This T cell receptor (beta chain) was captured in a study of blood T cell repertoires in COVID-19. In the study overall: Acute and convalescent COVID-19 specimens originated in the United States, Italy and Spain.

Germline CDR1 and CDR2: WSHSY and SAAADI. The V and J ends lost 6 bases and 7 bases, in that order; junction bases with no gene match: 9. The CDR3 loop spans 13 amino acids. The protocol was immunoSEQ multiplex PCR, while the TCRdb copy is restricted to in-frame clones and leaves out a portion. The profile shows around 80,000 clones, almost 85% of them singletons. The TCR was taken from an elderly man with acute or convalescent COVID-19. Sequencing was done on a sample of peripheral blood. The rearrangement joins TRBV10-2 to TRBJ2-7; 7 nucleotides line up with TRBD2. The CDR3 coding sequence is TGCGCCAGCAGGAACCAGAGGGGAGGGGAGCAGTACTTC. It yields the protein CASRNQRGGEQYF.